This T cell receptor (beta chain) was sequenced for a study of T cell repertoires in aging, cancer and after chemotherapy. The wider study: Over several months to years, re-sampled healthy donor repertoires clearly shared clones. Study observations and caveats: Across the chemotherapy interval, each cancer cohort showed higher median generation probability, suggesting thymic rebound. Healthy donors lost TCR diversity with age mainly through richness, cancer patients through richness and evenness. Untreated cancer patients had significantly lower blood TCR diversity than age-matched healthy donors.

By sample fraction, this clonotype is medium-sized. The antigen is undetermined. Amplification of TCR beta used genomic DNA extracted from peripheral blood. A mixed TRB-A/B primer pool amplified rearranged TRB by multiplex touch-down PCR. TCRdb ran MiXCR on the multiplex PCR reads and lists one entry per CDR3 protein. The sample records around 5,000 distinct CDR3 sequences, roughly 26% being singletons. The source of this sequence is a human donor in good health. The sequenced sample consisted of blood.

CDR3 in DNA: TGTGCCAGCAGTGAATCGAACACCGGGGAGCTGTTTTTT. Its protein is CASSESNTGELFF. V gene TRBV6-4 combines with J gene TRBJ2-2; no definite D call. CDR1 is MRHNA, CDR2 SNTAGT, per germline. The CDR3 has 13 amino acids. Trimming removed 3 bases from V and 0 bases from J, with 2 bases in between.